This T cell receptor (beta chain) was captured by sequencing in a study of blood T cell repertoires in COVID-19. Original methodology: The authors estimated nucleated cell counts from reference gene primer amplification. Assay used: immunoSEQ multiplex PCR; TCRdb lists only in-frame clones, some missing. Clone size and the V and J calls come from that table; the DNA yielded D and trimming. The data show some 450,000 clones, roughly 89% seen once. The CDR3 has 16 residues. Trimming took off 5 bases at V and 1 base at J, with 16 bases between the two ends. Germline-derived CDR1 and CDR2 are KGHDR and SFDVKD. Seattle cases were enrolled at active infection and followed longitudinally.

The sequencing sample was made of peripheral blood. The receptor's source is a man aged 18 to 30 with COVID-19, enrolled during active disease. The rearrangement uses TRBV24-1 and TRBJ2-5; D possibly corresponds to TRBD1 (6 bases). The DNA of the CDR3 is TGTGCCACCAGTGCCTCCCGTAGAGGGGGCCAAGAGACCCAGTACTTC. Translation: CATSASRRGGQETQYF.